This TCR beta chain was profiled in a study of T cells in Graves' hyperthyroidism and ophthalmopathy. V was clipped by 6 bases and J by 5 bases; unmatched bases: 9. There are 14 residues in the CDR3. Germline V gene sequence: CDR1 LNHDA, CDR2 SQIVND (reference sequence). This clonotype was seen repeatedly, ten times or more. Its cognate antigen is unknown. Whole-study results and caveats: Most expanded thyroid clonotypes above 0.001 also appeared in blood.

Template material for amplifying TCR beta CDR3 regions consisted of RNA transcripts. An initial round of RT-PCR targeting the TCR CDR3 relied on the HTBI primer set. Each CDR3 protein is one row after TCRdb ran MiXCR on the multiplex PCR reads. The sample records about 500,000 distinct CDR3 sequences, 46% being singletons. Diagnoses were established using clinical symptoms, serum thyroxine and TRAb, thyroid ultrasound and orbital computed tomography. The sequence came from an adult woman with Graves' disease, either hyperthyroidism or ophthalmopathy (not recorded which). The chain employs TRBV19 and TRBJ1-1, with TRBD1 matching 7 bases. Sequencing was performed on peripheral blood or thyroid tissue (not recorded which). The CDR3 loop is CASRPAGQVTEAFF. The CDR3 coding sequence is TGTGCCAGTAGGCCGGCCGGACAGGTTACTGAAGCTTTCTTT.